This TCR beta chain was captured by sequencing in a study of T cells after yellow fever vaccination. The germline gives CDR1 LNHNV, CDR2 YYDKDF (reference sequence). The CDR3 length is 19 residues. V lost 1 base to trimming and J lost 2 bases; unmatched junction nucleotides: 11. TCRdb re-analysed the 5' RACE reads in MiXCR, keeping a single row per CDR3 protein. There are around 590,000 distinct CDR3 sequences in the sample; approximately 13% occur only once, and under 15% lies in the top ten. Study-wide findings and caveats: Primary-vaccination clones mostly resurfaced post-booster (more than 95% CD4, approximately 90% CD8).

This clonotype turned up a few times. Its matching antigen is unknown. This receptor was obtained from a man younger than 40 who received the YFV17D yellow fever vaccine. The sample in question was PBMCs, obtained on the day of the yellow fever booster vaccination. The chain carries TRBV15 and TRBJ2-3, with 11 bases fitting TRBD2. CDR3 coding DNA: TGTGCCACCAGCAGAGCCTCTAGCGGGAGGACCTTTTCCACAGATACGCAGTATTTT. As protein: CATSRASSGRTFSTDTQYF.